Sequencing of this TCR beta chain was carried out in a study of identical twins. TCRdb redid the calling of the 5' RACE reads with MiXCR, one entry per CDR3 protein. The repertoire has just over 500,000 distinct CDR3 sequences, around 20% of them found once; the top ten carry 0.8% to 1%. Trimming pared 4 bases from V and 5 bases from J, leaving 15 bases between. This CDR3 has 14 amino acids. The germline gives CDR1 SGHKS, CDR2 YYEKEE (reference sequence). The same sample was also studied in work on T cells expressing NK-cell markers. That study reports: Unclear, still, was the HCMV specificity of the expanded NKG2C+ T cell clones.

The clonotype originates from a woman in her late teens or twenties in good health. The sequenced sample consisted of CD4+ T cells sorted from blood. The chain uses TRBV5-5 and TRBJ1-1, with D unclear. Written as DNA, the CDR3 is TGTGCCAGCAGCCCGACGAGAACGACAACTGAAGCTTTCTTT. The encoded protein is CASSPTRTTTEAFF. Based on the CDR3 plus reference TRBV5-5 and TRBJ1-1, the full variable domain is DAGVTQSPTHLIKTRGQQVTLRCSPISGHKSVSWYQQVLGQGPQFIFQYYEKEERGRGNFPDRFSARQFPNYSSELNVNALLLGDSALYLCASSPTRTTTEAFFGQGTRLTVV.